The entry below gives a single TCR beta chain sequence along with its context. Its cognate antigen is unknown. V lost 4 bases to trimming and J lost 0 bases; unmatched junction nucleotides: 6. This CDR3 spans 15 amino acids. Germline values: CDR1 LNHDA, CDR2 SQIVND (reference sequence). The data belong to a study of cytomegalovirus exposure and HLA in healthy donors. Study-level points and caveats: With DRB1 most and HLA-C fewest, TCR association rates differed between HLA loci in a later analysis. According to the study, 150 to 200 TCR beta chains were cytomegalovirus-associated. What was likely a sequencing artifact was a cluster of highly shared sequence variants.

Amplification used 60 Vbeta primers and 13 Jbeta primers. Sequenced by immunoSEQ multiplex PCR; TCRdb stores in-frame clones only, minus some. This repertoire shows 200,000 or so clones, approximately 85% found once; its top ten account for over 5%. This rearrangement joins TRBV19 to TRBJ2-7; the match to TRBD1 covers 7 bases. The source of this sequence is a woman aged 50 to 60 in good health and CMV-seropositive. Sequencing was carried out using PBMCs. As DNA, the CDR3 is TGTGCCAGTAGTACCTCGACAGGGATCTCCTACGAGCAGTACTTC. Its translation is CASSTSTGISYEQYF.